A few counts support the clone carrying this T cell receptor beta chain. Preparation of the TCRbeta library involved a method that used unique molecular identifiers. TCRdb analysed the PCR reads with MiXCR anew, one entry per CDR3 protein. Of around 370,000 distinct CDR3 sequences in the sample, about 16% were seen once. The sample comes from a study of T-cell reconstitution after alpha-beta-depleted transplantation in children. Trimming took off 6 bases at V and 6 bases at J, with 23 bases between the two ends. Looked up from germline, CDR1 is MNHEY and CDR2 is SMNVEV (reference sequence). This CDR3 spans 16 amino acids.

This sample comprised PBMCs, mostly from graft donor cells, obtained 360 days after TCRalphabeta/CD19-depleted stem cell transplant. V usage is TRBV27 and J usage is TRBJ1-1, with a weak D call TRBD1 (6 bases). The receptor was derived from a male patient aged 2 to 9 who had a stem cell transplant for acute lymphoblastic leukemia, so the T cells may come from the graft donor. The CDR3 coding sequence is TGTGCCAGCAGCCTTAACCCGGGACGGGGGGCATCTGAAGCTTTCTTT. This gives the protein CASSLNPGRGASEAFF.